The T cell receptor (beta chain) under discussion was sequenced for a study of cytomegalovirus exposure and HLA in healthy donors. A single count supports this clone. Its cognate antigen is unknown. Germline V CDR1 and CDR2: MNHEY, SMNVEV (reference sequence). After removal of 2 bases from V and 6 bases from J, the junction contained 3 bases not matched to a gene. The CDR3 runs to 14 residues. Separate from the approximately 670-subject first cohort, the roughly 120-subject validation cohort was the one that the donors belonged to. General study points: The study found most TCR sequences rare, yet found some public TCRs in many donors. Associated with cytomegalovirus, according to the listing, were some 150 TCR beta chains.

The assay was immunoSEQ multiplex PCR, and TCRdb's table has in-frame clones only and misses some. Among tens of thousands of clones listed, approximately 84% were seen once. The genes are TRBV27 and TRBJ2-3, with 9 nucleotides matching TRBD2. The sequence came from a woman aged 18-30 years in good health and CMV-seropositive. What was sequenced was PBMCs. CDR3 residues: CASSLAGGLDTQYF. The CDR3 bases are TGTGCCAGCAGTTTAGCGGGGGGGCTGGATACGCAGTATTTT.